Listed below are T cell receptor beta chains from one sample, sequenced in a study of cytomegalovirus exposure and HLA in healthy donors. Sequenced by immunoSEQ multiplex PCR; TCRdb stores in-frame clones only, minus some. The sample shows 200,000 to 250,000 clones, almost 80% of them seen only once. Sequencing was performed on PBMCs. The receptors originated from a male donor in good health and CMV-seronegative. Both conserved end residues are part of each CDR3. The D gene is left open where the match is weak. Rows may omit the clone size; those that give it use once, few, many or a size class.

abundance: -; d_gene: TRBD2; j_gene: TRBJ2-5; len: 11; v_gene: TRBV20-1; CDR3nt: TGCGTAGCGGGGTTGGGGGAGACCCAGTACTTC; CDR3aa: CVAGLGETQYF
abundance: -; d_gene: -; j_gene: TRBJ2-1; len: 14; v_gene: TRBV6-5; CDR3nt: TGTGCCAGCAGCAGGGGCAGCTCCTACAATGAGCAGTTCTTC; CDR3aa: CASSRGSSYNEQFF
abundance: -; d_gene: TRBD2; j_gene: TRBJ2-1; len: 15; v_gene: TRBV25-1; CDR3nt: TGTGCCAGCAGTGAATATAGCGGGAGCTACAATGAGCAGTTCTTC; CDR3aa: CASSEYSGSYNEQFF
abundance: -; d_gene: TRBD1; j_gene: TRBJ2-4; len: 17; v_gene: TRBV4-2; CDR3nt: TGTGCCAGCAGCCCATGGACAGGCCGAGGGCCCAAAAACATTCAGTACTTC; CDR3aa: CASSPWTGRGPKNIQYF
abundance: -; d_gene: TRBD1; j_gene: TRBJ2-6; len: 21; v_gene: TRBV9; CDR3nt: TGTGCCAGCAGCCCTCGTGCCGGGACAGGGGGGTGGGGTTCTGGGGCCAACGTCCTGACTTTC; CDR3aa: CASSPRAGTGGWGSGANVLTF
abundance: -; d_gene: TRBD2; j_gene: TRBJ2-7; len: 16; v_gene: TRBV6-1; CDR3nt: TGTGCCAGCAGTGACGGGACTAGCGGGGGAACCTACGAGCAGTACTTC; CDR3aa: CASSDGTSGGTYEQYF
abundance: -; d_gene: -; j_gene: TRBJ1-1; len: 15; v_gene: TRBV18; CDR3nt: TGTGCCAGCTCACCTTCGACCTCGGGGGGCTCGGAAGCTTTCTTT; CDR3aa: CASSPSTSGGSEAFF
abundance: -; d_gene: -; j_gene: TRBJ1-2; len: 13; v_gene: TRBV7-9; CDR3nt: TGTGCCAGCAGCCCCCCCGCGGCGGGTGGCTACACCTTC; CDR3aa: CASSPPAAGGYTF
abundance: -; d_gene: -; j_gene: TRBJ2-1; len: 14; v_gene: TRBV29-1; CDR3nt: TGCAGCCTTGTCCGCCTAGATTCCCCGAATGAGCAGTTCTTC; CDR3aa: CSLVRLDSPNEQFF
abundance: -; d_gene: -; j_gene: TRBJ2-7; len: 14; v_gene: TRBV9; CDR3nt: TGTGCCAGCAGTCCGGAAACAGTTTTTTACGAGCAGTACTTC; CDR3aa: CASSPETVFYEQYF
abundance: once; d_gene: TRBD1; j_gene: TRBJ1-2; len: 13; v_gene: TRBV10-3; CDR3nt: TGTGCCATCAGGGACAGGGGAGCGAATGGCTACACCTTC; CDR3aa: CAIRDRGANGYTF
abundance: -; d_gene: -; j_gene: TRBJ2-2; len: 16; v_gene: TRBV18; CDR3nt: TGTGCCAGCTCACGCCTTGATGTAGTTCTCACCGGGGAGCTGTTTTTT; CDR3aa: CASSRLDVVLTGELFF
abundance: -; d_gene: TRBD2; j_gene: TRBJ2-5; len: 16; v_gene: TRBV6-1; CDR3nt: TGTGCCAGCAGTGAAGCGCTGCGGGCGGGGGGGGAGACCCAGTACTTC; CDR3aa: CASSEALRAGGETQYF
abundance: -; d_gene: TRBD2; j_gene: TRBJ2-1; len: 16; v_gene: TRBV9; CDR3nt: TGTGCCAGCAGCCTGACCCCAGCGGGAGGACGTAATGAGCAGTTCTTC; CDR3aa: CASSLTPAGGRNEQFF
abundance: few; d_gene: TRBD2; j_gene: TRBJ2-7; len: 14; v_gene: TRBV19; CDR3nt: TGTGCCAGTACTAGCGGGAGTCCCTCCTACGAGCAGTACTTC; CDR3aa: CASTSGSPSYEQYF
abundance: -; d_gene: TRBD2; j_gene: TRBJ2-3; len: 16; v_gene: TRBV5-1; CDR3nt: TGCGCCAGCAGCTTTCCGGGACTAGCGGGAGCAGATACGCAGTATTTT; CDR3aa: CASSFPGLAGADTQYF
abundance: -; d_gene: TRBD1; j_gene: TRBJ1-2; len: 15; v_gene: TRBV7-9; CDR3nt: TGTGCCAGCACCCCTACAGGGGGTGCTAACTATGGCTACACCTTC; CDR3aa: CASTPTGGANYGYTF
abundance: few; d_gene: -; j_gene: TRBJ2-5; len: 18; v_gene: TRBV23-1; CDR3nt: TGCGCCAGCAGTCAACCCCCTTCGCTATTTGATAGGGGAGAGACCCAGTACTTC; CDR3aa: CASSQPPSLFDRGETQYF
abundance: -; d_gene: -; j_gene: TRBJ2-5; len: 14; v_gene: TRBV7-7; CDR3nt: TGTGCTAGCAGCTTAGCGGCGACAGAAGAGACCCAGTACTTC; CDR3aa: CASSLAATEETQYF
abundance: few; d_gene: TRBD1; j_gene: TRBJ1-5; len: 15; v_gene: TRBV6-5; CDR3nt: TGTGCCAGCAAAAAAAACAGGGGATTTTCGCAGCCCCAGCATTTT; CDR3aa: CASKKNRGFSQPQHF
abundance: once; d_gene: -; j_gene: TRBJ2-7; len: 15; v_gene: TRBV27; CDR3nt: TGTGCCAGCAGTTATGATGGTGGCAGCTCCTACGAGCAGTACTTC; CDR3aa: CASSYDGGSSYEQYF
abundance: -; d_gene: -; j_gene: TRBJ1-2; len: 13; v_gene: TRBV6-1; CDR3nt: TGTGCCACTGGGGGCAAGCGCTACTATGGCTACACCTTC; CDR3aa: CATGGKRYYGYTF
abundance: -; d_gene: -; j_gene: TRBJ1-4; len: 15; v_gene: TRBV10-1; CDR3nt: TGCGCCAGCAGTGAGGGGATAGGGGGAGATGAAAAACTGTTTTTT; CDR3aa: CASSEGIGGDEKLFF
abundance: -; d_gene: TRBD1; j_gene: TRBJ2-1; len: 14; v_gene: TRBV2; CDR3nt: TGTGCCAGCAGCGCGGGACAGGGCTTGAATGAGCAGTTCTTC; CDR3aa: CASSAGQGLNEQFF
abundance: once; d_gene: TRBD2; j_gene: TRBJ2-1; len: 16; v_gene: TRBV7-6; CDR3nt: TGTGCCAGCAGCTTAGGGGGACTAGCGACCGCCAATGAGCAGTTCTTC; CDR3aa: CASSLGGLATANEQFF
abundance: few; d_gene: -; j_gene: TRBJ1-1; len: 13; v_gene: TRBV5-4; CDR3nt: TGTGCCAGCAATACCGGCGGAAACACTGAAGCTTTCTTT; CDR3aa: CASNTGGNTEAFF
abundance: -; d_gene: TRBD2; j_gene: TRBJ2-1; len: 15; v_gene: TRBV2; CDR3nt: TGTGCCAGCAGTGAAATAGCGGGGACAAACAATGAGCAGTTCTTC; CDR3aa: CASSEIAGTNNEQFF
abundance: -; d_gene: TRBD2; j_gene: TRBJ2-1; len: 15; v_gene: TRBV5-1; CDR3nt: TGCGCCAGCAGCTCGGGACTAGCGGACTACAATGAGCAGTTCTTC; CDR3aa: CASSSGLADYNEQFF
abundance: -; d_gene: -; j_gene: TRBJ1-2; len: 15; v_gene: TRBV7-3; CDR3nt: TGTGCCAGCAGCTCTACGGGTGACTCTAACTATGGCTACACCTTC; CDR3aa: CASSSTGDSNYGYTF
abundance: -; d_gene: TRBD2; j_gene: TRBJ2-1; len: 16; v_gene: TRBV6-5; CDR3nt: TGTGCCAGCAGTTCCTTGATGTTAGCGGGAGTCAATGAGCAGTTCTTC; CDR3aa: CASSSLMLAGVNEQFF
abundance: -; d_gene: -; j_gene: TRBJ2-3; len: 17; v_gene: TRBV21-1; CDR3nt: TGTGCCAGCAGCAAAGGGGGGGTCACACGGGGCACAGATACGCAGTATTTT; CDR3aa: CASSKGGVTRGTDTQYF
abundance: -; d_gene: -; j_gene: TRBJ2-7; len: 12; v_gene: TRBV28; CDR3nt: TGTGCCAGCAGTCCCACAGTTGACGAGCAGTACTTC; CDR3aa: CASSPTVDEQYF
abundance: few; d_gene: TRBD1; j_gene: TRBJ2-7; len: 13; v_gene: TRBV25-1; CDR3nt: TGTGCCAGCAGTCAACAGGGGGCTTACGAGCAGTACTTC; CDR3aa: CASSQQGAYEQYF
abundance: -; d_gene: TRBD2; j_gene: TRBJ2-3; len: 17; v_gene: TRBV5-1; CDR3nt: TGCGCCAGCAGCTCCCCTAGGGGACTAGCGGGAGTAGATACGCAGTATTTT; CDR3aa: CASSSPRGLAGVDTQYF
abundance: -; d_gene: -; j_gene: TRBJ2-2; len: 14; v_gene: TRBV11-2; CDR3nt: TGTGCCAGCAGCTTTGGAGTAAACACCGGGGAGCTGTTTTTT; CDR3aa: CASSFGVNTGELFF
abundance: -; d_gene: -; j_gene: TRBJ2-5; len: 14; v_gene: TRBV7-2; CDR3nt: TGTGCCAGCAGCTTACGGGGGTTCCAAGAGACCCAGTACTTC; CDR3aa: CASSLRGFQETQYF
abundance: many; d_gene: TRBD1; j_gene: TRBJ2-1; len: 14; v_gene: TRBV7-3; CDR3nt: TGTGCCAGCAGCGCGGGACAGGGTCACAATGAGCAGTTCTTC; CDR3aa: CASSAGQGHNEQFF